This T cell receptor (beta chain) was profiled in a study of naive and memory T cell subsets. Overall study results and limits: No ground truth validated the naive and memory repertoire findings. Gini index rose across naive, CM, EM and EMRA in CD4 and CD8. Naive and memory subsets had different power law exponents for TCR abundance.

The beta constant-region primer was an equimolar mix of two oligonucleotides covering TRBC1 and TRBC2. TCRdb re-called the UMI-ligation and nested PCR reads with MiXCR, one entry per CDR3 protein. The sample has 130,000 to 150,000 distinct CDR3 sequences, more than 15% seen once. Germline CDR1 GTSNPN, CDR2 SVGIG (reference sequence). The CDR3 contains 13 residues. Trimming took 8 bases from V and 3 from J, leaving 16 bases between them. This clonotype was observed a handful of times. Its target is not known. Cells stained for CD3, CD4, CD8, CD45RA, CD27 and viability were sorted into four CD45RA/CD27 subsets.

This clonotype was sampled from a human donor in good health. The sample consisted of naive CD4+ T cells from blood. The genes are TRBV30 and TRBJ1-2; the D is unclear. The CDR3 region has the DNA TGTGCCCTAACAAGATACAGCGACTATGGCTACACCTTC. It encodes CALTRYSDYGYTF.